This T cell receptor (beta chain) was documented in a study of lymphopenia after photon versus proton radiotherapy. Produced via immunoSEQ multiplex PCR; TCRdb's table is partial and in-frame only. The sample has tens of thousands of clones; around 89% are singletons. Study results and caveats: Only patients who died were analyzed for survival; proton advantage is unproven.

For this clone: Its matching antigen is unknown.

The CDR3 loop spans 14 amino acids. Trimming took 3 bases from V and 8 from J; bases not matched to a gene: 7. Germline CDR1 SGDLS, CDR2 YYNGEE. This material consisted of peripheral blood, taken from a patient treated with proton-based radiotherapy. This receptor was obtained from a man older than 75 with esophageal cancer. J is TRBJ2-3 and V is TRBV9; 9 bases agree with TRBD2. CDR3 protein: CASSARGGQGTQYF. Here the CDR3 DNA reads TGTGCCAGCAGCGCGCGGGGGGGCCAGGGTACGCAGTATTTT.